This TCR beta chain was observed in a study of blood T cell repertoires in COVID-19. Looking at the study overall: In each case, the material was cDNA or gDNA derived from T cells, B-cell-depleted T cells, or PBMCs.

Study processing details: Reference gene primer amplification gave nucleated cell count estimates. Repertoires were generated with immunoSEQ multiplex PCR, while TCRdb's copy carries only in-frame clones and drops some. V and J calls and clone size follow that table, whereas D and trimming were derived from the DNA. Among about 300,000 clones listed, about 87% were seen once. Germline lookup yields CDR1 SGHKS and CDR2 YYEKEE (reference sequence). Trimming pared 0 bases from V and 6 bases from J, leaving 9 bases between. The CDR3 is 13 residues long. The sequencing sample was made of peripheral blood. The sequence came from a woman aged 30 to 39 who had recovered from COVID-19. The chain combines TRBV5-5 with TRBJ1-1; no clear D gene. The CDR3: CASSLAGSAEAFF. The CDR3 coding sequence is TGTGCCAGCAGCTTGGCGGGTAGCGCTGAAGCTTTCTTT.